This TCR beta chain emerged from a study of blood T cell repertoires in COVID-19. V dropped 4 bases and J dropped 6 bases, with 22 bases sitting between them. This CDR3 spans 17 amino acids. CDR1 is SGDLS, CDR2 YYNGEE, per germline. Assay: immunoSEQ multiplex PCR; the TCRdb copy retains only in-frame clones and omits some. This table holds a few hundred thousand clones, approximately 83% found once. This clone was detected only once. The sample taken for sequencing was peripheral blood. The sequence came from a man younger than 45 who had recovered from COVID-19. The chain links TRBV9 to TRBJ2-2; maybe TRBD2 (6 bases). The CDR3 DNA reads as TGTGCCAGCAGCCCTACCTTGTCCCGGGACTTTCCCGGGGAGCTGTTTTTT. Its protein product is CASSPTLSRDFPGELFF.